This entry concerns a single T cell receptor (beta chain). No antigen is known for it. Per-base qualities were not stored, and no clone one base away is much larger. Separate amplification of TCR alpha and beta chain libraries was performed from the second PCR step onward. The CMV status of each donor was determined by measuring IFNgamma production from CD4+ T cells after fresh PBMCs had been stimulated overnight with CMV viral lysate. CD4 T cells were positively selected using Miltenyi beads, after which CD8 T cells were positively selected from the CD4-negative fraction. Cells stained for CD3, CD4, CD8, CD45RA, CD27 and a live/dead dye were sorted on a BD Aria II into four subsets by CD45RA and CD27. Blood came from three healthy volunteers, each fractionated into CD4 and CD8 T cells and then into four differentiation subsets. About 110 ml of peripheral blood was drawn per donor, and PBMC were isolated by Ficoll-Paque PLUS density-gradient centrifugation. Sorted cells were lysed in RLT buffer, and RNA was extracted with a Qiagen RNeasy kit and stored at -80°C.

The entry originates in a study of naive and memory T cell subsets (dated by TCRdb to 2017 to 2019). In the study overall: An open-source, UMI-based TCR alpha and beta sequencing pipeline was applied to sorted naive and memory peripheral blood T cell subsets. IgG serology results and the functional CMV T cell responses were in complete agreement. RNA was DNase-treated and reverse transcribed with TCR constant-region primers, mostly using SuperScript III.

What the work shows at the level of the full study, not this receptor alone: In both CD4 and CD8 cells, a rise in Gini index and a fall in Shannon and inverse Simpson diversity were observed from naive through CM, EM and EMRA. The repertoire findings for the naive and memory subsets could not be validated against a ground truth, as none was available. Following error correction, more than 90% of naive TCR sequences occurred only once, which made naive abundance distributions much steeper than those of memory subsets. TCR abundance followed a power law with an exponent that was different for naive and memory subsets but consistent across the three individuals. Clonotypes were defined as single alpha or beta chain sequences, not paired alpha/beta receptors. RNA-based TCR counts may be affected by expression changes linked to T cell activation and differentiation. A few larger clonotypes were present in naive repertoires, especially CD8 naive repertoires, and these clonotypes were possibly memory cells re-expressing CD45RA.

Library preparation employed UMI-ligation and nested PCR. The beta constant-region primer was an equimolar mix of two oligonucleotides covering both TRBC1 and TRBC2. Four rounds of PCR were used to amplify ligated cDNA, with nested alpha and beta constant-region primers being used together with the SP2 primer. A single-stranded oligonucleotide bearing the SP2 primer plus a 12-nucleotide UMI was ligated onto the 3' end of the cDNA by T4 RNA ligase 1. The ligation reaction was incubated at 16°C for roughly 18-24 hours. PCR2 was typically run as a SYBR Green qPCR and stopped at a predetermined threshold to prevent over-amplification. Agencourt AMPure XP magnetic beads were used for all purifications after the first. Libraries were quantified by Qubit and checked on a TapeStation, with a main peak expected near 650 bp. Pooled libraries were sequenced on an Illumina MiSeq using v2 2x251 paired-end kits, and typically roughly 0.85-2.3 million reads were obtained per sample. Each sample's library went into the pool at roughly 4.4 nM, and roughly 5-8% PhiX was added to help with cluster recognition. The published analysis was carried out like this. V and J genes were assigned to Demultiplexor-processed FASTQ reads by Decombinator through tag matching, with a single base-pair mismatch being allowed. Collapsinator used UMIs to correct both sequencing errors and frequency errors arising from PCR heterogeneity. CDR3Translator translated TCRs and extracted CDR3s from the conserved cysteine to the FGXG phenylalanine, flagging non-productive sequences. Gini, Shannon entropy and inverse Simpson indices were calculated on repertoires subsampled to equal numbers of UMI-defined TCRs. Within the linear range, a power law was fitted to clonotype abundance distributions using maximum likelihood. For one naive CD8 sample, the pipeline and MIGEC produced similar UMI counts, unique TCR numbers and clonal distributions. In one analysis, naive TCRs that were also found in any memory subset of the same donor were excluded from the naive repertoire. A set of several thousand CMV-associated CDR3 sequences, compiled from VDJdb and a published dataset, was used to search the repertoires. The public reads were quality trimmed at Q25 with fastp and then assembled into clones with MiXCR by TCRdb, keeping productive beta chains. Each record represents a unique CDR3 protein, reported with the most common genes and DNA among its rows. These V and J calls rely on TCRdb rather than the paper's analysis. The sample data list 98,000 or so distinct CDR3 sequences, and about 10% of these were observed just once. More than 0.13% of the sample belongs to the ten largest clones.

In the germline V gene, CDR1 corresponds to MDHEN and CDR2 to SYDVKM. The CDR3 covers 17 residues, taking in both the cysteine and the phenylalanine. Kept here is only the CDR3 DNA, which spans 51 bases and is read in frame from base 1. V and J lose 4 bases and 0 bases, and a span of 16 bases separates them. The specimen sequenced was naive CD4+ T cells from blood. The cell subset or site label of this sample denotes: naive T cells, CD45RA high CD27+. The chain is encoded by TRBV28 joined to TRBJ2-4, with the identity of the D gene unclear. The receptor comes from a human donor in good health. The DNA reads as follows: TGTGCCAGCAGTTCTCTTCTGGGCGGATTAGCCAAAAACATTCAGTACTTC. Translated, it reads CASSSLLGGLAKNIQYF.